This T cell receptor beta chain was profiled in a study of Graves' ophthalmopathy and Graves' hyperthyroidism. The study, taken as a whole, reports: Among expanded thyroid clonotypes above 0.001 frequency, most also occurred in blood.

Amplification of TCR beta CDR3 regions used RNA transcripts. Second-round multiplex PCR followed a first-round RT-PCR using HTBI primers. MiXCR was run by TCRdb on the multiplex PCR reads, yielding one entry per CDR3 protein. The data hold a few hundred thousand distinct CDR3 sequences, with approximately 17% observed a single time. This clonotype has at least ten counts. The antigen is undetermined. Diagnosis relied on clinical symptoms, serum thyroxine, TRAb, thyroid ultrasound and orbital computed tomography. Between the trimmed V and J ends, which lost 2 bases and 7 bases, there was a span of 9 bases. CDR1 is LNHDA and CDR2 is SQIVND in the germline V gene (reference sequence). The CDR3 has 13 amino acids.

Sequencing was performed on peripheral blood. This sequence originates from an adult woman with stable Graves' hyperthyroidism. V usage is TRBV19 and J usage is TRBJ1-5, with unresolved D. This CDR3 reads CASSISGSQPQHF. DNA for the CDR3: TGTGCCAGTAGTATATCGGGATCGCAGCCCCAGCATTTT.